This is a list of T cell receptor beta chains from one sample in a study of patients and donors after allogeneic stem cell transplantation. TCRdb re-analysed the RT-PCR reads in MiXCR, keeping a single row per CDR3 protein. The sample lists about 960,000 distinct CDR3 sequences, roughly 18% occurring once. The sequencing sample was made of blood, either unsorted or a sorted T cell fraction (not recorded which). All receptors derive from a human donor who was either an allogeneic HSCT recipient or a stem cell or donor lymphocyte infusion donor (not recorded which). It is not recorded whose cells these are; they may come from a transplant donor. CDR3s include the opening cysteine and the closing phenylalanine or tryptophan. Each record gives: clone size, D gene, V gene, J gene, CDR3 protein, CDR3 DNA. A D gene is named only where the DNA matches it firmly. Clone size, where shown, is once, few, many, or a class for clones that have expanded.

>NA|NA|TRBV20-1|TRBJ1-2
CSATPDGYTF
TGCAGTGCAACCCCAGATGGCTACACCTTC
>few|NA|TRBV6-6|TRBJ2-5
CASSYSTLETQYF
TGTGCCAGCAGTTACTCGACGCTGGAGACCCAGTACTTC
>many|TRBD1|TRBV29-1|TRBJ2-1
CSVEDRRQGRAYEQFF
TGCAGCGTTGAAGATAGGAGACAGGGTAGGGCGTATGAGCAGTTCTTC
>once|NA|TRBV12-3/TRBV12-4|TRBJ1-2
CASSLVIGGNYGYTF
TGTGCCAGCAGTTTAGTCATCGGGGGGAACTATGGCTACACCTTC
>NA|NA|TRBV6-5|TRBJ2-1
CASSYSPTDKQFF
TGTGCCAGCAGTTACTCGCCGACGGATAAACAGTTCTTC
>NA|NA|TRBV19|TRBJ1-2
CASSIEKVRYTF
TGTGCCAGTAGTATAGAAAAGGTTCGCTACACCTTC
>NA|NA|TRBV6-2/TRBV6-3|TRBJ2-7
CASSYSTAGAYYEQYF
TGTGCCAGCAGTTACTCGACGGCGGGGGCGTACTACGAGCAGTACTTC
>NA|TRBD1|TRBV30|TRBJ2-7
CAWSRGQGAYEQYF
TGTGCCTGGAGTCGGGGACAGGGGGCTTACGAGCAGTACTTC
>NA|NA|TRBV19|TRBJ1-2
CASSIAEDYGYTF
TGTGCCAGTAGTATAGCGGAGGACTATGGCTACACCTTC
>NA|NA|TRBV14|TRBJ1-2
CASSQEIGSYGYTF
TGTGCCAGCAGCCAAGAGATCGGCAGCTATGGCTACACCTTC
>NA|NA|TRBV2|TRBJ2-7
CASGNEQYF
TGTGCCAGCGGTAACGAGCAGTACTTC
>NA|TRBD1|TRBV20-1|TRBJ1-2
CSARRRGRVYGYTF
TGCAGTGCTAGACGGAGGGGGCGCGTCTATGGCTACACCTTC
>few|TRBD2|TRBV20-1|TRBJ2-5
CSARPSGRETQYF
TGCAGTGCTAGACCCAGCGGGAGAGAGACCCAGTACTTC
>few|TRBD1|TRBV6-2/TRBV6-3|TRBJ2-7
CASRFPGQGRFEQYF
TGTGCCAGCAGATTCCCGGGACAGGGAAGATTCGAGCAGTACTTC
>NA|TRBD1|TRBV4-1|TRBJ1-3
CASSQVRPYRGLGNTIYF
TGCGCCAGCAGCCAAGTTCGTCCCTACAGGGGGCTAGGAAACACCATATATTTT
>NA|NA|TRBV2|TRBJ1-2
CASSEVGGTYGYTF
TGTGCCAGCAGTGAAGTTGGCGGAACCTATGGCTACACCTTC
>once|NA|TRBV6-2/TRBV6-3|TRBJ1-2
CASRGVSRGYGYTF
TGTGCCAGCAGAGGAGTCAGCCGTGGCTATGGCTACACCTTC
>few|TRBD2|TRBV27|TRBJ2-2
CASSFGLALPGELFF
TGTGCCAGCAGTTTCGGACTAGCTCTGCCCGGGGAGCTGTTTTTT
>many|NA|TRBV4-3|TRBJ1-5
CASSQVFVVAGPQHF
TGCGCCAGCAGCCAAGTGTTCGTGGTAGCCGGGCCCCAGCATTTT
>NA|TRBD2|TRBV24-1|TRBJ2-3
CATSDTYPSGKGTDTQYF
TGTGCCACCAGTGACACTTACCCTAGCGGTAAAGGAACAGATACGCAGTATTTT
>few|NA|TRBV14|TRBJ1-1
CASSPQRVAGTEAFF
TGTGCCAGCAGCCCACAGAGGGTGGCGGGCACTGAAGCTTTCTTT
>NA|TRBD2|TRBV6-1|TRBJ2-5
CASTKNPGGSQETQYF
TGTGCCAGCACTAAAAACCCCGGGGGGAGCCAAGAGACCCAGTACTTC
>few|NA|TRBV20-1|TRBJ1-1
CSASSGTPNTEAFF
TGCAGTGCTAGTTCCGGGACACCAAACACTGAAGCTTTCTTT
>few|NA|TRBV7-9|TRBJ2-7
CASSVTRFYEQYF
TGTGCCAGCAGCGTTACTAGATTCTACGAGCAGTACTTC
>NA|TRBD1|TRBV2|TRBJ2-3
CASIMDRVTDTQYF
TGTGCCAGCATTATGGACAGGGTCACAGATACGCAGTATTTT
>few|TRBD2|TRBV28|TRBJ2-3
CASSLGWASGPTDTQYF
TGTGCCAGCAGTTTGGGGTGGGCTAGCGGACCCACAGATACGCAGTATTTT
>few|NA|TRBV5-1|TRBJ1-2
CASSSDGLYGYTF
TGCGCCAGCAGCTCGGACGGCCTCTATGGCTACACCTTC
>many|NA|TRBV7-2|TRBJ2-1
CASSLEGMGEQFF
TGTGCCAGCAGCTTAGAAGGTATGGGTGAGCAGTTCTTC
>NA|TRBD1|TRBV5-5|TRBJ2-2
CASSKEDRGRRYTGELFF
TGTGCCAGCAGCAAGGAGGACAGGGGCCGACGTTACACCGGGGAGCTGTTTTTT
>NA|NA|TRBV4-3|TRBJ2-7
CASSQDLTGGPYEQYF
TGCGCCAGCAGCCAAGATCTGACGGGGGGCCCCTACGAGCAGTACTTC
>NA|NA|TRBV7-2|TRBJ2-7
CASSLASTGILAYEQYF
TGTGCCAGCAGCTTAGCTTCTACAGGGATATTGGCCTACGAGCAGTACTTC
>NA|NA|TRBV24-1|TRBJ1-1
CATSDSTRMNTEAFF
TGTGCCACCAGTGATTCTACACGGATGAACACTGAAGCTTTCTTT
>few|NA|TRBV5-1|TRBJ2-1
CASSVWGLSGFF
TGCGCCAGCAGCGTATGGGGACTCTCGGGGTTCTTC
>few|NA|TRBV15|TRBJ1-2
CATSRDRTGNGYTF
TGTGCCACCAGCAGAGATCGTACAGGAAACGGCTACACCTTC
>NA|TRBD2|TRBV14|TRBJ2-3
CASSQDFAGLGGNTQYF
TGTGCCAGCAGCCAAGATTTTGCTGGACTAGGAGGGAATACGCAGTATTTT
>NA|NA|TRBV5-1|TRBJ2-7
CASSLADNRFYEQYF
TGCGCCAGCAGCTTGGCGGACAATCGGTTCTACGAGCAGTACTTC
>NA|NA|TRBV5-1|TRBJ2-5
CASRFTGKETQYF
TGCGCCAGCAGGTTCACAGGGAAAGAGACCCAGTACTTC
>NA|TRBD2|TRBV5-1|TRBJ2-1
CASSSTPLAGGLNEQFF
TGCGCCAGCAGCTCGACCCCTTTAGCGGGAGGGTTGAATGAGCAGTTCTTC
>many|TRBD1|TRBV4-3|TRBJ2-5
CASSPEGQGETQYF
TGCGCCAGCAGCCCGGAAGGACAGGGCGAGACCCAGTACTTC